What follows is one T cell receptor (beta chain) and its context. Its antigen remains unidentified. The PCR made use of 60 Vbeta and 13 Jbeta primers. Authors' analysis steps: In a later analysis, 75 million to 85 million unique TCR beta chains included roughly 11 million shared by two or more donors. The protocol was immunoSEQ multiplex PCR, while the TCRdb copy is restricted to in-frame clones and leaves out a portion. V and J calls and clone size follow that table, whereas D and trimming were derived from the DNA. This table has 90,000 to 140,000 clones, 60% to 85% appearing once. This record belongs to a study of cytomegalovirus exposure and HLA in healthy donors. Study-level information: HLA-typed donors contributed some 85 million unique TCRs, which were held in an early data release. Regarding the study as a whole: Cytomegalovirus association was assigned to around 150 TCR beta chains.

The CDR3 extends over 15 amino acids. Germline V gene sequence: CDR1 SEHNR, CDR2 FQNEAQ (reference sequence). Trimming took 5 bases from V and 10 from J; bases not matched to a gene: 8. This TCR came from a male donor in good health and CMV-seronegative. What was sequenced was PBMCs. V usage is TRBV7-9 and J usage is TRBJ1-6; 10 bases are shared with TRBD1. CDR3 residues: CASSPGTGDRSPLHF. The CDR3 DNA is TGTGCCAGCAGCCCCGGGACAGGGGATAGGTCACCCCTCCACTTT.